The following is a TCR beta chain sequence with its context. The CDR3 spans 17 residues. The ends lost 5 bases at V and 3 bases at J; junction bases unmatched: 11. Germline CDR1 is PRHDT and CDR2 is FYEKMQ (reference sequence). This entry belongs to a study of tumor-infiltrating lymphocytes in localized non-small cell lung cancer. The table came from immunoSEQ multiplex PCR; TCRdb's copy has only in-frame clones and leaves some out. The repertoire holds 12,000 or so clones, 84% seen once, with about 7.9% in the top ten. The rearrangement links TRBV13 to TRBJ1-2; TRBD1 agrees at 11 bases. Specimen: lung tumor tissue. The receptor's source is a human donor with non-small cell lung cancer. CDR3 residues: CASSASGTGGRHYGYTF. DNA for the CDR3: TGTGCCAGCAGCGCATCCGGGACAGGGGGAAGGCACTATGGCTACACCTTC.